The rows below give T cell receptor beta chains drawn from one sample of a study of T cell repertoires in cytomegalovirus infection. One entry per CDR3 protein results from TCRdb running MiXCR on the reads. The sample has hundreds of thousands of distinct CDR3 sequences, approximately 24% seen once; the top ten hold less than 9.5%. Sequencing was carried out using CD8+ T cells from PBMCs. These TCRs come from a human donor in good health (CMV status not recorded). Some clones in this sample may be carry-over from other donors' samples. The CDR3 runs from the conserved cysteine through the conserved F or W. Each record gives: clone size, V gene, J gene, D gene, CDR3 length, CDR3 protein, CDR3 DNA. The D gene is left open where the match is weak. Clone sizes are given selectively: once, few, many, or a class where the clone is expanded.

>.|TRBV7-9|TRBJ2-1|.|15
CASSFPGRASNEQFF
TGTGCCAGCAGCTTCCCAGGGCGGGCATCGAATGAGCAGTTCTTC
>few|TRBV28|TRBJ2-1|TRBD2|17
CASSLRGGPSGVNEQFF
TGTGCCAGCAGTTTAAGGGGGGGACCTAGCGGGGTCAATGAGCAGTTCTTC
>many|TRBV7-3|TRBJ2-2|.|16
CASSPSMGSNTGELFF
TGTGCCAGCAGTCCTTCGATGGGTTCGAACACCGGGGAGCTGTTTTTT
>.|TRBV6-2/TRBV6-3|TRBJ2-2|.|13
CASGDWGIGELFF
TGTGCCAGCGGGGACTGGGGGATCGGGGAGCTGTTTTTT
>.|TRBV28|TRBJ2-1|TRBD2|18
CASSLEAGGPVSYNEQFF
TGTGCCAGCAGTTTAGAAGCGGGGGGACCCGTTTCTTACAATGAGCAGTTCTTC
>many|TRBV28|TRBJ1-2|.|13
CASVGDGNYGYTF
TGTGCCAGCGTTGGGGACGGGAACTATGGCTACACCTTC
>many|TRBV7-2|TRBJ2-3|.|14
CASSSGPSADTQYF
TGTGCCAGCAGCTCGGGACCCAGCGCAGATACGCAGTATTTT
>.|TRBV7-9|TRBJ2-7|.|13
CASSAAGSYEQYF
TGTGCCAGCAGCGCAGCGGGCTCCTACGAGCAGTACTTC
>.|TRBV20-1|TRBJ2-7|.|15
CSASYGRSRTYEQYF
TGCAGTGCTAGTTACGGACGATCGAGGACCTACGAGCAGTACTTC
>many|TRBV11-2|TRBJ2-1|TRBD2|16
CASSLVFGGGQGEQFF
TGTGCCAGCAGCTTAGTTTTTGGCGGGGGGCAAGGTGAGCAGTTCTTC
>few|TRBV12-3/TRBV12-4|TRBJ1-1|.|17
CASSLLASDKDSPEAFF
TGTGCCAGCAGTTTACTTGCTTCAGACAAGGACAGCCCTGAAGCTTTCTTT
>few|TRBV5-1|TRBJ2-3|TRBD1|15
CASSPGGGRPDTQYF
TGCGCCAGCAGCCCAGGGGGCGGAAGGCCAGATACGCAGTATTTT
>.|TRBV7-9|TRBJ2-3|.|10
CAGGADTQYF
TGTGCAGGCGGTGCAGATACGCAGTATTTT
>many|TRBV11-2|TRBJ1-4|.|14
CASSLVGVERELFF
TGTGCCAGCAGCTTAGTAGGTGTGGAGCGGGAACTGTTTTTT
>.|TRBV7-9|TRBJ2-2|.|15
CASPSGPPNTGELFF
TGTGCCAGCCCCTCCGGACCCCCGAACACCGGGGAGCTGTTTTTT
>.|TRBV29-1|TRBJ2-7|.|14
CSVEGQGGLEEQYF
TGCAGCGTTGAAGGCCAGGGCGGTTTAGAAGAGCAGTACTTC
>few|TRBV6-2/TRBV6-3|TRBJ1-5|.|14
CASSYFGGNQPQHF
TGTGCCAGCAGTTACTTCGGGGGAAATCAGCCCCAGCATTTT
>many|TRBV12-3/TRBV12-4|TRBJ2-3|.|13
CASSFVSTDTQYF
TGTGCCAGCAGTTTCGTCAGCACAGATACGCAGTATTTT
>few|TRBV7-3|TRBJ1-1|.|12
CASSDKQTEAFF
TGTGCCAGCAGCGACAAGCAGACTGAAGCTTTCTTT
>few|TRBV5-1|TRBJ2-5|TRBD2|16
CASSLSLGGGEETQYF
TGCGCCAGCAGCTTGTCTCTGGGCGGGGGAGAAGAGACCCAGTACTTC
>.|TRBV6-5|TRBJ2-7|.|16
CASSYSGLGGGYEQYF
TGTGCCAGCAGTTACTCGGGGTTAGGGGGAGGCTACGAGCAGTACTTC
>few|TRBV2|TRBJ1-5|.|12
CASASGYQPQHF
TGTGCCAGCGCGTCAGGTTATCAGCCCCAGCATTTT
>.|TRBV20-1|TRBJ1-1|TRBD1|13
CSAAGQRFTEAFF
TGCAGTGCAGCGGGACAGAGATTCACTGAAGCTTTCTTT
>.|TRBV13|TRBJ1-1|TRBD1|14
CASSLGRRQGEAFF
TGTGCCAGCAGCTTAGGCCGGAGACAGGGGGAAGCTTTCTTT
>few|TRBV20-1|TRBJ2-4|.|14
CSARPVRAKNIQYF
TGCAGTGCTAGACCCGTACGGGCCAAAAACATTCAGTACTTC
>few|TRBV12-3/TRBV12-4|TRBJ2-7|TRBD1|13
CASSSAGTDEQYF
TGTGCCAGCAGTTCGGCAGGGACAGACGAGCAGTACTTC
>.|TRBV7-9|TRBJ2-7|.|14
CASSLRLAEDEQYF
TGTGCCAGCAGCTTAAGGCTAGCCGAAGACGAGCAGTACTTC
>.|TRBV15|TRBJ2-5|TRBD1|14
CATSKNRGLETQYF
TGTGCCACCAGCAAGAACAGGGGTCTGGAGACCCAGTACTTC
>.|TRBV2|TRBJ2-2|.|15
CASSEDEGITGELFF
TGTGCCAGCAGTGAAGACGAAGGAATCACCGGGGAGCTGTTTTTT
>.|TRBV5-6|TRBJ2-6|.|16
CASRLRRDSGANVLTF
TGTGCCAGCAGATTGAGACGGGACTCTGGGGCCAACGTCCTGACTTTC
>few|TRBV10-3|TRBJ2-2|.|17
CAISESKTDTNTGELFF
TGTGCCATCAGTGAGTCGAAGACAGATACGAACACCGGGGAGCTGTTTTTT
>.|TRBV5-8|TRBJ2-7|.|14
CASSFVGVSYEQYF
TGTGCCAGCAGCTTCGTCGGTGTCTCCTACGAGCAGTACTTC
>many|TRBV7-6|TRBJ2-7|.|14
CASSLEQGSYEQYF
TGTGCCAGCAGCTTAGAGCAGGGATCCTACGAGCAGTACTTC
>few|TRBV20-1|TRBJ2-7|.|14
CSANGAHMDYEQYF
TGCAGTGCTAATGGGGCACACATGGACTACGAGCAGTACTTC
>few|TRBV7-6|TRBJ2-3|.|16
CASRSGRLDSTDTQYF
TGTGCCAGCAGGTCCGGGCGACTCGACTCCACAGATACGCAGTATTTT
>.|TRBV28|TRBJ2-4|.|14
CASSFRGAKNIQYF
TGTGCCAGCAGTTTCAGGGGTGCCAAAAACATTCAGTACTTC
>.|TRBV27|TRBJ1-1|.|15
CASSSLAGSNTEAFF
TGTGCCAGCAGTTCTTTAGCGGGATCGAACACTGAAGCTTTCTTT
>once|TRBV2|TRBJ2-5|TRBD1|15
CASSEEGTAQETQYF
TGTGCCAGCAGTGAAGAGGGGACAGCCCAAGAGACCCAGTACTTC
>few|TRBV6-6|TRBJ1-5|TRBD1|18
CASSYIFRDRGLVQPQHF
TGTGCCAGCAGTTACATTTTCCGGGACAGGGGGCTGGTTCAGCCCCAGCATTTT
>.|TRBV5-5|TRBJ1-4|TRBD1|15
CASSPGQGISEKLFF
TGTGCCAGCAGCCCCGGACAGGGCATATCGGAAAAACTGTTTTTT
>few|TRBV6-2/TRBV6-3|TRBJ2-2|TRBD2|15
CASSPLAGGHGELFF
TGTGCCAGCTCCCCTTTAGCGGGGGGGCACGGGGAGCTGTTTTTT
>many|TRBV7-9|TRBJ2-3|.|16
CASSQSPLDYTDTQYF
TGTGCCAGCAGCCAGTCACCCCTGGATTACACAGATACGCAGTATTTT
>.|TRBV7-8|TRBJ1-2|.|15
CASSNDSGPRDGYTF
TGTGCCAGCAGCAACGACAGCGGGCCGAGGGATGGCTACACCTTC
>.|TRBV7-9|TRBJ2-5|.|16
CASSLTQGGLKETQYF
TGTGCCAGCAGCTTAACGCAGGGGGGACTAAAAGAGACCCAGTACTTC
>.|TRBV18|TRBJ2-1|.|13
CAGSPPIGNEQFF
TGTGCCGGCTCACCACCGATAGGCAATGAGCAGTTCTTC
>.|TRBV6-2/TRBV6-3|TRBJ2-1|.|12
CASSYVGNEQFF
TGTGCCAGCAGTTATGTCGGCAATGAGCAGTTCTTC